These 11 T cell receptor beta chains were sequenced from one sample in a study of post-analysis software for immune sequencing data (dated by TCRdb to the mid-2010s). The full study reports these points: Significantly higher frequencies in patients than in controls were found for about five TRBV segments, including TRBV5-6, TRBV5-1 and TRBV20-1.

To prepare the library, PCR was applied. Sequencing relied on an Illumina HiSeq 2500. To reduce PCR and sequencing biases, unique molecular identifiers were built into the TCR beta cDNA libraries. TCRdb reworked the public reads: Q25 trimming with fastp, MiXCR clone assembly, productive beta chains retained. Records with the same CDR3 protein are collapsed into one entry carrying the most frequent genes and DNA. This sample has 650,000 to 850,000 distinct CDR3 sequences in its table, and 53% of those were observed once. Approximately 4.2% of the sample is in the top ten clones. Their antigen targets remain unknown. The material sequenced was blood. The receptors come from a girl aged 5-17 years with multiple sclerosis.

CDR3 sequence: CASSQDPAAYEQYF. CDR3 sequence (DNA): TGTGCCAGCAGCCAAGATCCGGCGGCCTACGAGCAGTACTTC. The gene calls are TRBV3-1 and TRBJ2-7, with no clear D. Germline V CDR1 and CDR2: LGHDT, YNNKEL (reference sequence). The CDR3 loop spans 14 amino acids. V gave up 0 bases and J gave up 2 bases, with 8 bases separating them.

This clonotype was seen more than once but under ten times. The rearrangement joins TRBV12-3 or TRBV12-4 to TRBJ2-1; D possibly corresponds to TRBD2 (6 bases). V dropped 5 bases and J dropped 6 bases, with 17 bases sitting between them. This CDR3 contains 15 residues. CDR3 coding DNA: TGTGCCAGCAGTCTCTCGGGGGTGGGCGGCAATGAGCAGTTCTTC. Encoded protein: CASSLSGVGGNEQFF.

This clonotype was seen repeatedly, ten times or more. CDR3: CASSDPSGGNEQFF. Written as DNA, the CDR3 is TGCGCCAGCAGCGACCCTAGCGGGGGAAATGAGCAGTTCTTC. V usage is TRBV5-1 and J usage is TRBJ2-1, with 10 bases that match TRBD2. The length of the CDR3 is 14 residues. CDR1 and CDR2 (germline): SGHRS, YFSETQ. Trimming cost V 4 bases and J 7 bases; bases outside gene matches: 5.

The chain joins TRBV6-6 to TRBJ2-7, with TRBD1 matching over 7 bases. The closer fit of TRBJ2-5 to the DNA end suggests the J call may be wrong. There are 15 residues in the CDR3. Germline CDR1 and CDR2: MNHNY and SVGAGI (reference sequence). The CDR3 DNA reads as TGTGCCAGCATTATGGGCAGACAGGGCGAGGAGACCCAGTACTTC. The encoded protein is CASIMGRQGEETQYF.

The chain uses TRBV5-6 and TRBJ2-3; 7 bases line up with TRBD2. V lost 3 bases to trimming and J lost 1 base; unmatched junction nucleotides: 20. Germline CDR1 and CDR2: SGHDT and YYEEEE. This CDR3 has 20 residues. The CDR3 DNA is TGTGCCAGCAGCTCGGTTCCGGCTTTTGGGAGGGAGTGGGGCACAGATACGCAGTATTTT. Translation gives CASSSVPAFGREWGTDTQYF.

V gene TRBV7-9 combines with J gene TRBJ1-2; TRBD1 is a possible D gene (5 bases). This CDR3 region has 15 residues. The germline V gene has CDR1 SEHNR and CDR2 FQNEAQ (reference sequence). Trimming took 3 bases from V and 0 from J, leaving 11 bases between them. The chain's CDR3 is CASSFGASTNYGYTF. As DNA, the CDR3 is TGTGCCAGCAGCTTTGGGGCCAGCACTAACTATGGCTACACCTTC.

This clonotype was counted a few times. The chain employs TRBV3-1 and TRBJ2-1; no definite D call. CDR1 and CDR2 (germline): LGHDT, YNNKEL (reference sequence). This CDR3 spans 16 amino acids. The V end was cut by 1 base, the J end by 0 bases, with 10 bases between. In DNA, the CDR3 is TGTGCCAGCAGCCAAGCATTCGGTAGCTCCTACAATGAGCAGTTCTTC. It specifies CASSQAFGSSYNEQFF.

Only one count was recorded for this clonotype. The V and J genes are TRBV11-2 and TRBJ1-1; D is uncertain. Trimming cost V 1 base and J 6 bases, with 15 bases left between them. Per the germline V gene, CDR1 is SGHAT and CDR2 is FQNNGV. This CDR3 comprises 15 residues. The CDR3 reads CASSLADNSFPEAFF. CDR3 nucleotide sequence: TGTGCCAGCAGCTTAGCCGACAACAGTTTCCCTGAAGCTTTCTTT.

This rearrangement joins TRBV9 to TRBJ2-3, with D maybe TRBD2 (6 bases). Germline V CDR1 and CDR2: SGDLS, YYNGEE. The V end was cut by 1 base, the J end by 5 bases, with 14 bases between. This CDR3 comprises 15 residues. The DNA of the CDR3 is TGTGCCAGCAGCGTATCGGGTCGGGAGCTAGATACGCAGTATTTT. Amino acid sequence: CASSVSGRELDTQYF.

The V and J genes are TRBV29-1 and TRBJ2-7; 8 bases agree with TRBD1. V lost 6 bases to trimming and J lost 6 bases; unmatched junction nucleotides: 16. Germline lookup yields CDR1 SQVTM and CDR2 ANQGSEA. There are 15 residues in the CDR3. CDR3: CSVALAGPRGLEQYF. Written as DNA, the CDR3 is TGCAGCGTCGCCCTAGCCGGGCCCAGGGGGCTCGAGCAGTACTTC.

V usage is TRBV29-1 and J usage is TRBJ2-1; TRBD1 aligns across 8 bases. J gave up 3 bases and V 6 bases, and 10 bases lay outside the gene matches. Germline V lookup: CDR1 SQVTM, CDR2 ANQGSEA. This CDR3 spans 15 amino acids. CDR3 protein: CSVIPRGPLYNEQFF. In DNA form, the CDR3 reads TGCAGCGTCATTCCCAGGGGGCCTCTCTACAATGAGCAGTTCTTC.